This T cell receptor beta chain was identified during a study of cytomegalovirus exposure and HLA in healthy donors. 13 Jbeta primers and 60 Vbeta primers were used for the PCR. Sequencing used immunoSEQ multiplex PCR; TCRdb keeps in-frame clones, though not all of them. The table shows 140,000 or so clones, with about 70% occurring only once. Germline lookup yields CDR1 SGDLS and CDR2 YYNGEE. The CDR3 has 15 residues. V lost 3 bases and J lost 7, with 17 bases in between. Remarks on this clone: Antigen specificity is unknown.

Study-wide results and limits: In all likelihood, a cluster of highly shared sequence variants was a sequencing artifact.

The sample comprised PBMCs. The chain employs TRBV9 and TRBJ1-5; weak D call: TRBD1 (6 bases). The sequence derives from a woman between 35 and 50 years old in good health and CMV-seronegative. CDR3 coding DNA: TGTGCCAGCAGCGGAGGAACTAGGGGGTGCCAGCCCCAGCATTTT. This sequence encodes CASSGGTRGCQPQHF.